The sequence of this T cell receptor (beta chain) was determined in a study of OX40 agonist ivuxolimab in advanced cancers. In the study overall: Two patients with cutaneous melanoma and one with hepatocellular carcinoma, three in total, showed partial responses.

Here immunoSEQ multiplex PCR was the method, and the copy in TCRdb shows in-frame clones only, minus some. There are roughly 56,000 clones in the sample; 86% occur only once, and about 3% lies in the top ten. Findings of the study overall: Antigen specificity of clonally expanded peripheral T cells was not established.

V lost 9 bases and J 3 bases, leaving 16 bases between the germline ends. The CDR3 covers 14 residues. In germline, CDR1 is ENHRY, CDR2 SYGVKD. Comments on this clone: Its antigen is currently unknown.

This sequence originates from an adult with an advanced solid tumor such as melanoma, head and neck, liver or kidney cancer. Sample: CD4+ or CD8+ T cells sorted from blood, taken in a trial of the OX40 agonist ivuxolimab. The chain recombines TRBV10-3 with TRBJ2-3, with D possibly being TRBD2 (8 bases). DNA of the CDR3: TGTGCCATAGCGGGGGAACAGGGGACAGATACGCAGTATTTT. This gives the protein CAIAGEQGTDTQYF.